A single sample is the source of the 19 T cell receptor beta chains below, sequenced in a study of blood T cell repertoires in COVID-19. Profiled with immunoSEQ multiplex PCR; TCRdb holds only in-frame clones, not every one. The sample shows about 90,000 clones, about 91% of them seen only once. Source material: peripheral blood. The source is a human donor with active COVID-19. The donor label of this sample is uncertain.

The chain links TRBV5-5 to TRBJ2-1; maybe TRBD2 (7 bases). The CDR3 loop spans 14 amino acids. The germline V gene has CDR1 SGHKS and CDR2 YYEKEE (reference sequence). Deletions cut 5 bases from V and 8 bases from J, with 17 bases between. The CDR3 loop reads CASRGGGGPDEQFF. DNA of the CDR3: TGTGCCAGCAGGGGCGGGGGCGGTCCGGATGAGCAGTTCTTC.

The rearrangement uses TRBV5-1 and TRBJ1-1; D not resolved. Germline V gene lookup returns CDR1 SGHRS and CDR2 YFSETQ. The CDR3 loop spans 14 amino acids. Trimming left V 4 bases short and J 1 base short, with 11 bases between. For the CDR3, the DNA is TGCGCCAGCAGCCTCTTATCGGGGAACACTGAAGCTTTCTTT. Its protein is CASSLLSGNTEAFF.

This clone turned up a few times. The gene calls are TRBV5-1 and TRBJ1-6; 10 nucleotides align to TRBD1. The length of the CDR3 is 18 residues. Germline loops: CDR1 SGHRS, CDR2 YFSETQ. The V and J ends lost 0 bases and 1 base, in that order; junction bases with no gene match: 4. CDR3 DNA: TGCGCCAGCAGCTTGGCTCCGGGACAGGGGTCCTATAATTCACCCCTCCACTTT. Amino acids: CASSLAPGQGSYNSPLHF.

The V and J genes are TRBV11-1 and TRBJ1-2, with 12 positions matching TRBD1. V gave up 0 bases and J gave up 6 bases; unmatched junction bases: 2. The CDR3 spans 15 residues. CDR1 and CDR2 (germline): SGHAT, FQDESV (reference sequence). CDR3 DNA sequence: TGTGCCAGCAGCTTAGCCGGGACAGGGGGCGATGGCTACACCTTC. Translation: CASSLAGTGGDGYTF.

CDR3 sequence reads: CASSYAGQGAVEKLFF. The CDR3 nucleotides read TGTGCCAGCAGTTACGCCGGTCAGGGGGCGGTTGAAAAACTGTTTTTT. The chain employs TRBV6-7 and TRBJ1-4; 8 bases agree with TRBD1. TRBV6-7 is filed as an ORF, its function uncertain. This CDR3 has 16 residues. J lost 7 bases, V lost 2 bases, and 9 bases had no gene match.

The CDR3 nucleotides are TGTGCCAGCGCCGGGACTAGCGGGGTCAATGAGCAGTTCTTC. The encoded protein is CASAGTSGVNEQFF. The genes are TRBV2 and TRBJ2-1; TRBD2 agrees at 13 bases. CDR3 length: 14 amino acids. Germline V gene sequence: CDR1 SNHLY, CDR2 FYNNEI. The trim removed 8 bases at V and 6 bases at J, leaving 4 bases unmatched.

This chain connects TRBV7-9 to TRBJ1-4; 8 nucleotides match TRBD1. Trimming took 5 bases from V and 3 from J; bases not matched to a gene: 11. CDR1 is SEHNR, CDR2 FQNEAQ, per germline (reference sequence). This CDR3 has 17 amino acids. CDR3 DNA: TGTGCCAGCAGCATAACGGGACAGGTGGGACCTAATGAAAAACTGTTTTTT. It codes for CASSITGQVGPNEKLFF.

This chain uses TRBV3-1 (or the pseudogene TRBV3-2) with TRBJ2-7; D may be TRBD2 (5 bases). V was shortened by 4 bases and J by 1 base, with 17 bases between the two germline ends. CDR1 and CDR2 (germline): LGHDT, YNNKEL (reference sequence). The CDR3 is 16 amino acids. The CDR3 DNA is TGTGCCAGCAGCCGCCCCACGGGTCGGGGTTCCTACGAGCAGTACTTC. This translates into CASSRPTGRGSYEQYF.

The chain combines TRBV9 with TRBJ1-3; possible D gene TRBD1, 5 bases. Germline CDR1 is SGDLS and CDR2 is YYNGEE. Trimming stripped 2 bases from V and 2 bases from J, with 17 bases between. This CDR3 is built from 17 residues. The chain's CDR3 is CASSVGGRAETGNTIYF. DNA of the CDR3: TGTGCCAGCAGCGTGGGGGGACGGGCCGAGACTGGAAACACCATATATTTT.

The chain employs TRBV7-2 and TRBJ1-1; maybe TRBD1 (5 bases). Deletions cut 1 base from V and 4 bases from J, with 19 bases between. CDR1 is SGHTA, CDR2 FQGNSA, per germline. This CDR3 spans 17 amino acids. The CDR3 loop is CASSLGMRGARGTEAFF. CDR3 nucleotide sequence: TGTGCCAGCAGCTTAGGAATGCGCGGGGCCCGTGGCACTGAAGCTTTCTTT.

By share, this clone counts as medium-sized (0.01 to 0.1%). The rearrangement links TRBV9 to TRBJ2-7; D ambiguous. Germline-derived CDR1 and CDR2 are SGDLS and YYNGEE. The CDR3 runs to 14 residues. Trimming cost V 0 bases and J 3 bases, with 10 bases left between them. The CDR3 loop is CASSVGSLFYEQYF. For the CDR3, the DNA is TGTGCCAGCAGCGTAGGAAGTCTATTCTACGAGCAGTACTTC. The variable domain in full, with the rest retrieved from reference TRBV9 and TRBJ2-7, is DSGVTQTPKHLITATGQRVTLRCSPRSGDLSVYWYQQSLDQGLQFLIQYYNGEERAKGNILERFSAQQFPDLHSELNLSSLELGDSALYFCASSVGSLFYEQYFGPGTRLTVT.

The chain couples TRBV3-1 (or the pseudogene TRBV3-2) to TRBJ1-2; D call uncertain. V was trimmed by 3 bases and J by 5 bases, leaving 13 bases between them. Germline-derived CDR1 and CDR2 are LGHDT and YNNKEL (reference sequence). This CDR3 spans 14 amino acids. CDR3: CASSHKARVYGYTF. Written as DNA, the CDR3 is TGTGCCAGCAGCCACAAAGCGCGGGTTTATGGCTACACCTTC.

CDR3 residues: CASSPLGIPETQYF. CDR3 sequence (DNA): TGTGCCAGCAGTCCACTAGGGATCCCAGAGACCCAGTACTTC. The chain couples TRBV7-6 to TRBJ2-5, with D possibly TRBD2 on 5 matching bases. CDR3 length equals 14 residues. V dropped 6 bases and J dropped 4 bases, with 15 bases sitting between them. Germline CDR1 and CDR2: SGHVS and FNYEAQ.

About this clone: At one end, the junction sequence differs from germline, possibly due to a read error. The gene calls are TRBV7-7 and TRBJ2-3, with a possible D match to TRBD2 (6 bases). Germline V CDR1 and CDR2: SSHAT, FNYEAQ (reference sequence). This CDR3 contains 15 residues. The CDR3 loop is CASSLAAGTADTQYF. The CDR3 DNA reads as TGTGCTAGCAGCTTAGCGGCGGGGACTGCAGATACGCAGTATTTT.

For the CDR3, the DNA is TGTGCCAGCAGCCGGACACCCCCCGGGACTAGCGGCACAGATACGCAGTATTTT. It is translated as CASSRTPPGTSGTDTQYF. The chain has TRBV3-1 (or the pseudogene TRBV3-2) and TRBJ2-3, with 10 bases identical to TRBD2. This CDR3 is built from 18 residues. V gave up 4 bases and J gave up 1 base; unmatched junction bases: 11. Germline loops: CDR1 LGHDT, CDR2 YNNKEL (reference sequence).

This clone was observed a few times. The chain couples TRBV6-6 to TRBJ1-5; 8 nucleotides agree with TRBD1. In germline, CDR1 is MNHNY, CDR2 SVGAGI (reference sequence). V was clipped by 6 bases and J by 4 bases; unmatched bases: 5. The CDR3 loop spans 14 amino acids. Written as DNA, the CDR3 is TGTGCCAGCAGCTATAACAGGGGGAATCAGCCCCAGCATTTT. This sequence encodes CASSYNRGNQPQHF.

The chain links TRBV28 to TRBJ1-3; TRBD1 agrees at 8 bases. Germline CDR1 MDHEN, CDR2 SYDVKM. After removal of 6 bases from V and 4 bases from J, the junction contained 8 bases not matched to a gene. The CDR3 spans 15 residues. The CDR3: CASSQGANLGNTIYF. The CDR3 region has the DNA TGTGCCAGCAGCCAGGGGGCGAACCTGGGAAACACCATATATTTT.

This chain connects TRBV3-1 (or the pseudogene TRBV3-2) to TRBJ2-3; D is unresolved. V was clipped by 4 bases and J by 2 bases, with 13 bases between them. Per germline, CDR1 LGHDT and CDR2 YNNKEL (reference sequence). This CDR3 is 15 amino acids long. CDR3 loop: CASSPALGFTDTQYF. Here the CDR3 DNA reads TGTGCCAGCAGCCCTGCTTTGGGCTTCACAGATACGCAGTATTTT.

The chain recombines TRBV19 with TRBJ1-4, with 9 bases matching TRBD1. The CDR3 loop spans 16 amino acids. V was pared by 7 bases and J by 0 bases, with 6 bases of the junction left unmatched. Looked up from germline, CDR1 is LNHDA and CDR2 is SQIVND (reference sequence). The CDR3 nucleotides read TGTGCCAGTAAGAGACAGGGGGACCCAACTAATGAAAAACTGTTTTTT. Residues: CASKRQGDPTNEKLFF.